Here is one TCR beta chain with its context. The sample is drawn from a study of OX40 agonist ivuxolimab in advanced cancers. Overall study context: Every 2 weeks, patients got intravenous ivuxolimab at one of six dose levels (0.01-10 mg/kg).

Only in-frame clones appear in the TCRdb table, and some are missing; sequencing was by immunoSEQ multiplex PCR. The data contain 30,000 to 40,000 clones, approximately 84% of them seen just once; the ten biggest clones take up approximately 18%. CDR3 length: 16 residues. CDR1 and CDR2 (germline): WSHSY, SAAADI. V lost 7 bases to trimming and J lost 8 bases; unmatched junction nucleotides: 12. The source of this sequence is an adult with an advanced solid tumor such as melanoma, head and neck, liver or kidney cancer. The rearrangement links TRBV10-2 to TRBJ2-1; TRBD2 aligns across 12 bases. Sequences were derived from CD4+ or CD8+ T cells sorted from blood, sampled in a trial of the OX40 agonist ivuxolimab. CDR3 sequence (DNA): TGCGCCAGCACCGAACGGGGACTAGCGGGCAATCATGAGCAGTTCTTC. As protein: CASTERGLAGNHEQFF.